This T cell receptor beta chain was sequenced for a study of blood T cell repertoires in COVID-19. At the level of the study: The United States, Italy and Spain were the sources of the acute and convalescent COVID-19 samples. Sample material is recorded as cDNA or gDNA derived from T cells, B-cell-depleted T cells, or PBMCs.

CDR3 size: 16 residues. V lost 4 bases and J lost 0, with 15 bases in between. The germline gives CDR1 KGHSH, CDR2 LQKENI. Recruits, aged about 18 to 95 years, lived in some 25 US areas. Either two negative PCRs, clearance, or symptom resolution qualified Cohort 3 donors as recovered. Produced via immunoSEQ multiplex PCR; TCRdb's table is partial and in-frame only. The sample includes 240,000 or so clones, around 89% of them seen just once. This chain connects TRBV18 to TRBJ1-2; perhaps TRBD1 as D (5 bases). The sequenced sample consisted of PBMCs or T cells enriched from blood (not recorded which). This sequence was found in a man aged 40-55 years who had recovered from COVID-19. CDR3 amino acids: CASSLDTYPANYGYTF. CDR3 nucleotide sequence: TGTGCCAGCTCACTGGACACTTATCCAGCTAACTATGGCTACACCTTC.